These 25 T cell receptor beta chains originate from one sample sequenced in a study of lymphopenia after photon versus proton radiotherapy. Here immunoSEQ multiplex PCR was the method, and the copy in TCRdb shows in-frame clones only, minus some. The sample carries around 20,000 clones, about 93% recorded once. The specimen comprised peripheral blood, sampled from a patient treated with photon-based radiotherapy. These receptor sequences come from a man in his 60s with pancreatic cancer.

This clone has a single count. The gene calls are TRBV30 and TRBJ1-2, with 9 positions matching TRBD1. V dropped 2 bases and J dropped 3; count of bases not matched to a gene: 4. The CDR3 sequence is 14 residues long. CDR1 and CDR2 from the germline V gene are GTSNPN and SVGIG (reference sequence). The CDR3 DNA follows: TGTGCCTGGAGTCGGACAGGGGAGGACTATGGCTACACCTTC. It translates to CAWSRTGEDYGYTF.

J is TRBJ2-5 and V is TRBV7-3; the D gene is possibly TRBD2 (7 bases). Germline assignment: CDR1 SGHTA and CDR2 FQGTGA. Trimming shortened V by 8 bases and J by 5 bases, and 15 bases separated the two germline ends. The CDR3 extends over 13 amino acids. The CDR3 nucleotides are TGTGCCAGCGCCCGGGGGGCGCCGGAGACCCAGTACTTC. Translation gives CASARGAPETQYF.

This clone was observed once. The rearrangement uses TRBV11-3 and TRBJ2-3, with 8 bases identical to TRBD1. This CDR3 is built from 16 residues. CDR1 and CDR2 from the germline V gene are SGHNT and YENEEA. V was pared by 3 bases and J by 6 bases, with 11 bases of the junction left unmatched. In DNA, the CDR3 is TGTGCCAGCAGCTTGGCAGGGGGCTCGCTAGGCGATACGCAGTATTTT. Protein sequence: CASSLAGGSLGDTQYF.

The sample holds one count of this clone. DNA of the CDR3: TGTGCCTGGAGACGAGACAGACTACACACCATATATTTT. This sequence encodes CAWRRDRLHTIYF. V is TRBV30 and J is TRBJ1-3; weak D call: TRBD1 (5 bases). Trimming took off 3 bases at V and 8 bases at J, with 14 bases between the two ends. The CDR3 is 13 residues long. In germline, CDR1 is GTSNPN, CDR2 SVGIG (reference sequence).

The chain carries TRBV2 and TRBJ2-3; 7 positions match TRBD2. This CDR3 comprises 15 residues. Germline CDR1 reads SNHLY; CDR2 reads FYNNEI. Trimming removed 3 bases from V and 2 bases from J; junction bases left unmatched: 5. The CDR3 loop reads CASSDGTTSTDTQYF. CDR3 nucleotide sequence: TGTGCCAGCAGTGATGGGACTACCTCCACAGATACGCAGTATTTT.

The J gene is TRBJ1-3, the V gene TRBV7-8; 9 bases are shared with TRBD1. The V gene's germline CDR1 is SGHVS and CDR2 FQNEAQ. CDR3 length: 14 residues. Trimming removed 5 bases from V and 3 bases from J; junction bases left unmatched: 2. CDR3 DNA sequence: TGTGCCAGCAGCATGACAGGGGGTGGAAACACCATATATTTT. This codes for CASSMTGGGNTIYF.

CDR3 loop: CASSMEGQGVVDQPQHF. CDR3 bases: TGTGCCAGTAGTATGGAGGGACAGGGGGTCGTAGATCAGCCCCAGCATTTT. The V call is TRBV19, the J call TRBJ1-5; TRBD1 agrees at 11 bases. Germline lookup yields CDR1 LNHDA and CDR2 SQIVND (reference sequence). CDR3 size: 17 residues. The J segment lost 5 bases and the V segment lost 3 bases, leaving 9 bases of the junction unmatched.

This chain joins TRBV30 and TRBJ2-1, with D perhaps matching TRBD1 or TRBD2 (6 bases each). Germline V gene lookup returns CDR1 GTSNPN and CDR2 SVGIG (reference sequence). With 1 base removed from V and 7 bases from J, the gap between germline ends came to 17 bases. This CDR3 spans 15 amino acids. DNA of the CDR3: TGTGCCTGGAGTGCTGACTTAGGGGGGATGAATGAGCAGTTCTTC. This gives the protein CAWSADLGGMNEQFF.

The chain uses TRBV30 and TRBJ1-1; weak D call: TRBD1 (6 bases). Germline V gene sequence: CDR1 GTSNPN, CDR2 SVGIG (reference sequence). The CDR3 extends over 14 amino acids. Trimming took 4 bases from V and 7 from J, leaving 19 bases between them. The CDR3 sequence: CAWTVGGRRGEAFF. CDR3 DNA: TGTGCCTGGACCGTAGGGGGGCGCAGAGGTGAAGCTTTCTTT.

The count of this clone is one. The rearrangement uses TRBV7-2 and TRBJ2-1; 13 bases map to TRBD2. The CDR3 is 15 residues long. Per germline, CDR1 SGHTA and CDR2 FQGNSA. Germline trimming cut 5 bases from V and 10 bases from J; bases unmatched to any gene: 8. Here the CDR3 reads CASSPTSGGAKEQFF. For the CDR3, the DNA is TGTGCCAGCAGCCCTACTAGCGGGGGGGCCAAGGAGCAGTTCTTC.

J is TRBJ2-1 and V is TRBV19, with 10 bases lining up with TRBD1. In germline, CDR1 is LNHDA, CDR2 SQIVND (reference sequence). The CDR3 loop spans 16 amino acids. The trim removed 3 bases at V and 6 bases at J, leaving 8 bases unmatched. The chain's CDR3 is CASSIDSGTGVNEQFF. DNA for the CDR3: TGTGCCAGTAGTATTGACTCCGGGACAGGGGTCAATGAGCAGTTCTTC.

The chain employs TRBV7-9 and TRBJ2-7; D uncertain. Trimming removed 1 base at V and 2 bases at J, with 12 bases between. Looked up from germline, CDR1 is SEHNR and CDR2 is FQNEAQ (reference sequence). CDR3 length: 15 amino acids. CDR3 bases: TGTGCCAGCAGCTTAGAGGCCTCGGGCCCCTACGAGCAGTACTTC. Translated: CASSLEASGPYEQYF.

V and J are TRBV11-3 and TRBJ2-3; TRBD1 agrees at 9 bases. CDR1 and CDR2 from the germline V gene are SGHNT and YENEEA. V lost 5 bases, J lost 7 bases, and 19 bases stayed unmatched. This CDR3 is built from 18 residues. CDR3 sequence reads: CASSQTIFGQGLANTQYF. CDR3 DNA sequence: TGTGCCAGCAGCCAGACGATTTTCGGACAGGGGCTTGCGAATACGCAGTATTTT.

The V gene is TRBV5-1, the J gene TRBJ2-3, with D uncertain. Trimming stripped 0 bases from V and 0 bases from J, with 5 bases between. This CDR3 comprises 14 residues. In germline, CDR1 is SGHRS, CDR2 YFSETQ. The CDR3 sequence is CASSLEGSTDTQYF. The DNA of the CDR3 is TGCGCCAGCAGCTTGGAAGGGAGCACAGATACGCAGTATTTT.

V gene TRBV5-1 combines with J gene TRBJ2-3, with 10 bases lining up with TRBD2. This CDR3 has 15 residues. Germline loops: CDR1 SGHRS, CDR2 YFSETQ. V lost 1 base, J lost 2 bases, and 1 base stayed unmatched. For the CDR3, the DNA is TGCGCCAGCAGCTTGAGCGGGGGGGCCACAGATACGCAGTATTTT. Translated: CASSLSGGATDTQYF.

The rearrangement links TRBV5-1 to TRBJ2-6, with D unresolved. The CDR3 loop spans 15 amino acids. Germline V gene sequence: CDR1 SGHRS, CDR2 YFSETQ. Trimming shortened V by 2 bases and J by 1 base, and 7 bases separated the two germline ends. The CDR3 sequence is CASSFLVSGANVLTF. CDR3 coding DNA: TGCGCCAGCAGCTTCCTGGTTTCTGGGGCCAACGTCCTGACTTTC.

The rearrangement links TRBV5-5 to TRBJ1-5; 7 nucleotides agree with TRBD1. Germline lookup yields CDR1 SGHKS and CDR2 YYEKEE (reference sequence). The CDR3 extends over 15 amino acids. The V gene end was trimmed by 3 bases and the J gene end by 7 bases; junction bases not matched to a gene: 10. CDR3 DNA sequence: TGTGCCAGCAGCTCCGGGCAAGGGGGCCCCCAGCCCCAGCATTTT. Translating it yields CASSSGQGGPQPQHF.

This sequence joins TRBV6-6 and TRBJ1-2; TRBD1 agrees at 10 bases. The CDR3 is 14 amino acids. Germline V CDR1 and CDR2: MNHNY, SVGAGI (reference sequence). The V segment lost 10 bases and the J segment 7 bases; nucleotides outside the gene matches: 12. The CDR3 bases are TGTGCCACTCGCCCCGGGACAGGGGTCGGTGGCTACACCTTC. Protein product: CATRPGTGVGGYTF.

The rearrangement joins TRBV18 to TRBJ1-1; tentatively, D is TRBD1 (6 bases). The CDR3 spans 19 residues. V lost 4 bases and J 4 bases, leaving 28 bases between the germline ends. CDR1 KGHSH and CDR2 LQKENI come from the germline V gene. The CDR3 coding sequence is TGTGCCAGCTCACTCAACAAAAACACGCTACAGGGTTTCGGCACTGAAGCTTTCTTT. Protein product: CASSLNKNTLQGFGTEAFF.

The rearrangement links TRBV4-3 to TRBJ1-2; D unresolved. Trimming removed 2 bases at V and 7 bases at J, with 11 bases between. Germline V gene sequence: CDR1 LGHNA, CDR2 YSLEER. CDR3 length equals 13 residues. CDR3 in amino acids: CASSQQTEAGYTF. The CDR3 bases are TGCGCCAGCAGCCAACAAACAGAGGCTGGCTACACCTTC.

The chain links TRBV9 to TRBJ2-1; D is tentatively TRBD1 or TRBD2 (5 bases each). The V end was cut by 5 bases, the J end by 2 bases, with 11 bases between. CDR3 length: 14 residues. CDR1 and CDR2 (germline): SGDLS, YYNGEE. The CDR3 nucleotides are TGTGCCAGCAGTGGGGGTTCCGCCTACAATGAGCAGTTCTTC. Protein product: CASSGGSAYNEQFF.

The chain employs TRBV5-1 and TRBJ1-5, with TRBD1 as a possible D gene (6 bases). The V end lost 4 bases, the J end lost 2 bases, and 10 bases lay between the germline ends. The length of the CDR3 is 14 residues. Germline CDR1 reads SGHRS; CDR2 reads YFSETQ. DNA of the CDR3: TGCGCCAGCAGCCCGGGGGCCGGCAATCAGCCCCAGCATTTT. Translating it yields CASSPGAGNQPQHF.

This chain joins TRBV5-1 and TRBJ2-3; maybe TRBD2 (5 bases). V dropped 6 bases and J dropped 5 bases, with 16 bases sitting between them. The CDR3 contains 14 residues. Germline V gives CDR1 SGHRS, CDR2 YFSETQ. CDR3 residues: CASNEGSNEDTQYF. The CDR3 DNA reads TGCGCCAGCAACGAGGGCTCGAATGAAGATACGCAGTATTTT.

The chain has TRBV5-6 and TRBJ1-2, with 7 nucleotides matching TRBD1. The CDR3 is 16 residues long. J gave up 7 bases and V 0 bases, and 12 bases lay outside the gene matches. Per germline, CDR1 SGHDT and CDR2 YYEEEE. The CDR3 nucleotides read TGTGCCAGCAGCTTGGTTCGGCGACAGGGACGGGCTGGCTACACCTTC. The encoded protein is CASSLVRRQGRAGYTF.

DNA of the CDR3: TGTGCCAGCAGCTTCGGGACGGACTCTCAGCATTTT. Protein product: CASSFGTDSQHF. V gene TRBV5-6 combines with J gene TRBJ1-5; D perhaps matches TRBD1 (5 bases). The CDR3 extends over 12 amino acids. Germline CDR1 SGHDT, CDR2 YYEEEE. With 2 bases removed from V and 13 bases from J, the gap between germline ends came to 13 bases.